In its sample, the clone carrying this TCR beta chain was seen a few times. The antigen is unknown. The data were obtained in a study of somatic mutations in cytotoxic T cells in rheumatoid arthritis. The wider study: Among the T-cell populations stained with V beta antibodies, some were separated by flow sorting at nearly 100% purity, including V beta1+ cells whose TCRB was sequenced. Study results and caveats: No multiple-comparison adjustment was applied to the slight TRBV07 underrepresentation in rheumatoid arthritis patients. Some patients, about an eighth of the roughly 60, had a largest CD8+ clone that exceeded 20% of CD8+ cells.

This table comes from immunoSEQ multiplex PCR, and its TCRdb copy is limited to in-frame clones, with some not included. The sample carries some 20,000 clones, about 86% recorded once. Germline CDR1 SGDLS, CDR2 YYNGEE. The CDR3 is 14 residues long. V lost 3 bases, J lost 3 bases, and 3 bases stayed unmatched. CD4+ and CD8+ cells were isolated by positive magnetic bead selection, with purity checked by flow cytometry. This receptor was obtained from a woman aged 45-60 years in good health. The sample was CD8+ T cells sorted from blood. This chain connects TRBV9 to TRBJ1-1; 9 bases are a match to TRBD1. The CDR3 coding sequence is TGTGCCAGCAGCGGAACAGGGGGCGACACTGAAGCTTTCTTT. The encoded protein is CASSGTGGDTEAFF.